This paragraph covers one T cell receptor (beta chain) sequence. Its antigen is undetermined. This sample stems from a study of cytomegalovirus exposure and HLA in healthy donors. General study results and limits: A few chains linked to CMV were shown in vitro to be specific for CMV antigens.

This CDR3 has 13 amino acids. Trimming removed 4 bases at V and 5 bases at J, with 11 bases between. Germline V gene sequence: CDR1 SGHAT, CDR2 FQNNGV. From the 120-subject validation cohort, which was separate from the roughly 700-subject first cohort, the donors were drawn. TCRdb keeps only in-frame clones here, not all; method: immunoSEQ multiplex PCR. Of about 78,000 clones detected, about 95% appear once; the ten largest clones hold roughly 1.6%. The gene calls are TRBV11-2 and TRBJ2-5; TRBD2 might be the D (5 bases). The sequence was obtained from a man aged 18 to 30 in good health and CMV-seropositive. Material for sequencing was PBMCs. This CDR3 is CASSSGSWETQYF. The CDR3 DNA follows: TGTGCCAGCAGCTCGGGGTCTTGGGAGACCCAGTACTTC. Full variable domain (missing parts from reference TRBV11-2 and TRBJ2-5): EAGVAQSPRYKIIEKRQSVAFWCNPISGHATLYWYQQILGQGPKLLIQFQNNGVVDDSQLPKDRFSAERLKGVDSTLKIQPAKLEDSAVYLCASSSGSWETQYFGPGTRLLVL.